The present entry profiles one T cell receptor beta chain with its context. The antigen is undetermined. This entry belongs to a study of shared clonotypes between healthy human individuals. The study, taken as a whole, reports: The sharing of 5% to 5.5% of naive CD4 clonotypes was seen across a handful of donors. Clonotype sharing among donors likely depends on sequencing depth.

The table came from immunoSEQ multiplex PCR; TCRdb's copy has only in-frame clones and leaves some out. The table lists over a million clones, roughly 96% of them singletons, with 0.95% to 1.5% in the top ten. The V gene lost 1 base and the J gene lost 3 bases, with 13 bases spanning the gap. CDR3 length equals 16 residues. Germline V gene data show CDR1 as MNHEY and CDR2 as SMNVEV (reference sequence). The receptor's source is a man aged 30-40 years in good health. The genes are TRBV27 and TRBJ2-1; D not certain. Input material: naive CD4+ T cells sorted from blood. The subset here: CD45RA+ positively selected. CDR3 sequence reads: CASSLYLEPLYNEQFF. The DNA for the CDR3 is TGTGCCAGCAGTTTATATCTGGAGCCACTCTACAATGAGCAGTTCTTC.